Listed below are T cell receptor beta chains from one sample, sequenced in a study of blood T cell repertoires in COVID-19. The protocol was immunoSEQ multiplex PCR, while the TCRdb copy is restricted to in-frame clones and leaves out a portion. Of fewer than 300,000 clones detected, less than 85% appear once; the ten largest clones hold roughly 3.1%. The sequenced sample consisted of peripheral blood. These receptors were taken from a woman aged 18-29 years with acute or convalescent COVID-19. The conserved cysteine and the conserved F or W are not part of the CDR3 here. Each record gives: V gene, CDR3 length, CDR3 protein.

V gene: TRBV24-1; CDR3 length: 11; CDR3 protein: ATWDSGTDTQY
V gene: TRBV7-9; CDR3 length: 12; CDR3 protein: ASSFSNSGQPQH
V gene: TRBV19; CDR3 length: 12; CDR3 protein: ASSQTSGAYEQY
V gene: TRBV19; CDR3 length: 14; CDR3 protein: ASSHWTSANTGELF
V gene: TRBV18; CDR3 length: 15; CDR3 protein: ASSPWSGKDINEKLF
V gene: TRBV28; CDR3 length: 12; CDR3 protein: ASSLGTGRTEAF
V gene: TRBV4-2; CDR3 length: 15; CDR3 protein: ASSQVAWESRTGELF
V gene: TRBV11-2; CDR3 length: 12; CDR3 protein: ASSLRQGSYEQY
V gene: TRBV15; CDR3 length: 15; CDR3 protein: ATSRKMGGTHSYEQY
V gene: TRBV11-2; CDR3 length: 14; CDR3 protein: ASSTYSSGRANEQF
V gene: TRBV19; CDR3 length: 13; CDR3 protein: ASSITRVSYNEQF
V gene: TRBV7-8; CDR3 length: 11; CDR3 protein: ASSLAEGAEQF
V gene: TRBV4-1; CDR3 length: 14; CDR3 protein: ASSQVVGTDGNTIY
V gene: TRBV12-3/TRBV12-4; CDR3 length: 10; CDR3 protein: ASSEHTGELF
V gene: TRBV18; CDR3 length: 13; CDR3 protein: ASSRDSYSNQPQH
V gene: TRBV28; CDR3 length: 13; CDR3 protein: ASSPSTGAPYEQY
V gene: TRBV4-3; CDR3 length: 13; CDR3 protein: ASSLGQATNEKLF
V gene: TRBV12-2; CDR3 length: 17; CDR3 protein: ASRLARRGLHLSYYGYT
V gene: TRBV4-3; CDR3 length: 15; CDR3 protein: ASSPAIGTGRDYGYT
V gene: TRBV18; CDR3 length: 16; CDR3 protein: ASSPRVSGLSSYNEQF
V gene: TRBV7-2; CDR3 length: 12; CDR3 protein: ASSPDRMNTEAF
V gene: TRBV7-2; CDR3 length: 13; CDR3 protein: ASRDAGFLNSPLH
V gene: TRBV2; CDR3 length: 14; CDR3 protein: ASSGPRWASGNTIY